The T cell receptor beta chain described here comes from a study of early T cells in non-severe SARS-CoV-2 infection. Background on the study: The authors sequenced bulk RNA from unsorted whole blood, leaving chains unpaired. Study results and limitations: Using VDJdb, the matching emphasized anti-spike CD8 responses while missing private and CD4 specificities.

Individual cDNA molecules received unique molecular identifiers during library preparation. In TCRdb, the 5' RACE reads were re-called with MiXCR into one record per CDR3 protein. The table lists some 81,000 distinct CDR3 sequences, roughly a sixth of them singletons. This CDR3 contains 13 residues. The V gene lost 0 bases and the J gene lost 4 bases, with 4 bases spanning the gap. CDR1 and CDR2 (germline): KGHSH, LQKENI. This clonotype was seen at least ten times. Its antigen is not identified. The chain carries TRBV18 and TRBJ2-1; no clear D. This TCR was recovered from an adult who was a healthcare worker with PCR-confirmed SARS-CoV-2 infection or an uninfected control (not recorded which). What was sequenced was whole blood. CDR3 nucleotide sequence: TGTGCCAGCTCACCACCTCAGTACAATGAGCAGTTCTTC. This encodes CASSPPQYNEQFF.